The entry that follows covers one TCR beta chain sequence. Its antigen is still unknown. This entry comes from a study of cytomegalovirus exposure and HLA in healthy donors. With 5 bases removed from V and 7 bases from J, the gap between germline ends came to 21 bases. Per germline, CDR1 MNHNY and CDR2 SVGAGI (reference sequence). This CDR3 comprises 16 residues. Study results and limitations: A list of 150 or so TCR beta chains associated with cytomegalovirus was given. Reports credit the classifier with highly specific, highly sensitive diagnosis of cytomegalovirus status. Most sequenced TCRs were rare (though some public TCRs occurred in many donors).

Libraries were prepared by immunoSEQ multiplex PCR; TCRdb keeps only in-frame clonotypes and omits some of them. This sample yields 150,000 to 200,000 clones, of which about 89% are seen a single time; around 3.1% belongs to the top ten. Sequenced sample: PBMCs. The clonotype originates from a woman aged 18-29 years in good health and CMV-seropositive. The chain uses TRBV6-6 and TRBJ1-5, with TRBD1 as a possible D gene (5 bases). DNA for the CDR3: TGTGCCAGCAGTCTACCCTTGCCCGGGGGGGGACAGCCCCAGCATTTT. Its protein is CASSLPLPGGGQPQHF.